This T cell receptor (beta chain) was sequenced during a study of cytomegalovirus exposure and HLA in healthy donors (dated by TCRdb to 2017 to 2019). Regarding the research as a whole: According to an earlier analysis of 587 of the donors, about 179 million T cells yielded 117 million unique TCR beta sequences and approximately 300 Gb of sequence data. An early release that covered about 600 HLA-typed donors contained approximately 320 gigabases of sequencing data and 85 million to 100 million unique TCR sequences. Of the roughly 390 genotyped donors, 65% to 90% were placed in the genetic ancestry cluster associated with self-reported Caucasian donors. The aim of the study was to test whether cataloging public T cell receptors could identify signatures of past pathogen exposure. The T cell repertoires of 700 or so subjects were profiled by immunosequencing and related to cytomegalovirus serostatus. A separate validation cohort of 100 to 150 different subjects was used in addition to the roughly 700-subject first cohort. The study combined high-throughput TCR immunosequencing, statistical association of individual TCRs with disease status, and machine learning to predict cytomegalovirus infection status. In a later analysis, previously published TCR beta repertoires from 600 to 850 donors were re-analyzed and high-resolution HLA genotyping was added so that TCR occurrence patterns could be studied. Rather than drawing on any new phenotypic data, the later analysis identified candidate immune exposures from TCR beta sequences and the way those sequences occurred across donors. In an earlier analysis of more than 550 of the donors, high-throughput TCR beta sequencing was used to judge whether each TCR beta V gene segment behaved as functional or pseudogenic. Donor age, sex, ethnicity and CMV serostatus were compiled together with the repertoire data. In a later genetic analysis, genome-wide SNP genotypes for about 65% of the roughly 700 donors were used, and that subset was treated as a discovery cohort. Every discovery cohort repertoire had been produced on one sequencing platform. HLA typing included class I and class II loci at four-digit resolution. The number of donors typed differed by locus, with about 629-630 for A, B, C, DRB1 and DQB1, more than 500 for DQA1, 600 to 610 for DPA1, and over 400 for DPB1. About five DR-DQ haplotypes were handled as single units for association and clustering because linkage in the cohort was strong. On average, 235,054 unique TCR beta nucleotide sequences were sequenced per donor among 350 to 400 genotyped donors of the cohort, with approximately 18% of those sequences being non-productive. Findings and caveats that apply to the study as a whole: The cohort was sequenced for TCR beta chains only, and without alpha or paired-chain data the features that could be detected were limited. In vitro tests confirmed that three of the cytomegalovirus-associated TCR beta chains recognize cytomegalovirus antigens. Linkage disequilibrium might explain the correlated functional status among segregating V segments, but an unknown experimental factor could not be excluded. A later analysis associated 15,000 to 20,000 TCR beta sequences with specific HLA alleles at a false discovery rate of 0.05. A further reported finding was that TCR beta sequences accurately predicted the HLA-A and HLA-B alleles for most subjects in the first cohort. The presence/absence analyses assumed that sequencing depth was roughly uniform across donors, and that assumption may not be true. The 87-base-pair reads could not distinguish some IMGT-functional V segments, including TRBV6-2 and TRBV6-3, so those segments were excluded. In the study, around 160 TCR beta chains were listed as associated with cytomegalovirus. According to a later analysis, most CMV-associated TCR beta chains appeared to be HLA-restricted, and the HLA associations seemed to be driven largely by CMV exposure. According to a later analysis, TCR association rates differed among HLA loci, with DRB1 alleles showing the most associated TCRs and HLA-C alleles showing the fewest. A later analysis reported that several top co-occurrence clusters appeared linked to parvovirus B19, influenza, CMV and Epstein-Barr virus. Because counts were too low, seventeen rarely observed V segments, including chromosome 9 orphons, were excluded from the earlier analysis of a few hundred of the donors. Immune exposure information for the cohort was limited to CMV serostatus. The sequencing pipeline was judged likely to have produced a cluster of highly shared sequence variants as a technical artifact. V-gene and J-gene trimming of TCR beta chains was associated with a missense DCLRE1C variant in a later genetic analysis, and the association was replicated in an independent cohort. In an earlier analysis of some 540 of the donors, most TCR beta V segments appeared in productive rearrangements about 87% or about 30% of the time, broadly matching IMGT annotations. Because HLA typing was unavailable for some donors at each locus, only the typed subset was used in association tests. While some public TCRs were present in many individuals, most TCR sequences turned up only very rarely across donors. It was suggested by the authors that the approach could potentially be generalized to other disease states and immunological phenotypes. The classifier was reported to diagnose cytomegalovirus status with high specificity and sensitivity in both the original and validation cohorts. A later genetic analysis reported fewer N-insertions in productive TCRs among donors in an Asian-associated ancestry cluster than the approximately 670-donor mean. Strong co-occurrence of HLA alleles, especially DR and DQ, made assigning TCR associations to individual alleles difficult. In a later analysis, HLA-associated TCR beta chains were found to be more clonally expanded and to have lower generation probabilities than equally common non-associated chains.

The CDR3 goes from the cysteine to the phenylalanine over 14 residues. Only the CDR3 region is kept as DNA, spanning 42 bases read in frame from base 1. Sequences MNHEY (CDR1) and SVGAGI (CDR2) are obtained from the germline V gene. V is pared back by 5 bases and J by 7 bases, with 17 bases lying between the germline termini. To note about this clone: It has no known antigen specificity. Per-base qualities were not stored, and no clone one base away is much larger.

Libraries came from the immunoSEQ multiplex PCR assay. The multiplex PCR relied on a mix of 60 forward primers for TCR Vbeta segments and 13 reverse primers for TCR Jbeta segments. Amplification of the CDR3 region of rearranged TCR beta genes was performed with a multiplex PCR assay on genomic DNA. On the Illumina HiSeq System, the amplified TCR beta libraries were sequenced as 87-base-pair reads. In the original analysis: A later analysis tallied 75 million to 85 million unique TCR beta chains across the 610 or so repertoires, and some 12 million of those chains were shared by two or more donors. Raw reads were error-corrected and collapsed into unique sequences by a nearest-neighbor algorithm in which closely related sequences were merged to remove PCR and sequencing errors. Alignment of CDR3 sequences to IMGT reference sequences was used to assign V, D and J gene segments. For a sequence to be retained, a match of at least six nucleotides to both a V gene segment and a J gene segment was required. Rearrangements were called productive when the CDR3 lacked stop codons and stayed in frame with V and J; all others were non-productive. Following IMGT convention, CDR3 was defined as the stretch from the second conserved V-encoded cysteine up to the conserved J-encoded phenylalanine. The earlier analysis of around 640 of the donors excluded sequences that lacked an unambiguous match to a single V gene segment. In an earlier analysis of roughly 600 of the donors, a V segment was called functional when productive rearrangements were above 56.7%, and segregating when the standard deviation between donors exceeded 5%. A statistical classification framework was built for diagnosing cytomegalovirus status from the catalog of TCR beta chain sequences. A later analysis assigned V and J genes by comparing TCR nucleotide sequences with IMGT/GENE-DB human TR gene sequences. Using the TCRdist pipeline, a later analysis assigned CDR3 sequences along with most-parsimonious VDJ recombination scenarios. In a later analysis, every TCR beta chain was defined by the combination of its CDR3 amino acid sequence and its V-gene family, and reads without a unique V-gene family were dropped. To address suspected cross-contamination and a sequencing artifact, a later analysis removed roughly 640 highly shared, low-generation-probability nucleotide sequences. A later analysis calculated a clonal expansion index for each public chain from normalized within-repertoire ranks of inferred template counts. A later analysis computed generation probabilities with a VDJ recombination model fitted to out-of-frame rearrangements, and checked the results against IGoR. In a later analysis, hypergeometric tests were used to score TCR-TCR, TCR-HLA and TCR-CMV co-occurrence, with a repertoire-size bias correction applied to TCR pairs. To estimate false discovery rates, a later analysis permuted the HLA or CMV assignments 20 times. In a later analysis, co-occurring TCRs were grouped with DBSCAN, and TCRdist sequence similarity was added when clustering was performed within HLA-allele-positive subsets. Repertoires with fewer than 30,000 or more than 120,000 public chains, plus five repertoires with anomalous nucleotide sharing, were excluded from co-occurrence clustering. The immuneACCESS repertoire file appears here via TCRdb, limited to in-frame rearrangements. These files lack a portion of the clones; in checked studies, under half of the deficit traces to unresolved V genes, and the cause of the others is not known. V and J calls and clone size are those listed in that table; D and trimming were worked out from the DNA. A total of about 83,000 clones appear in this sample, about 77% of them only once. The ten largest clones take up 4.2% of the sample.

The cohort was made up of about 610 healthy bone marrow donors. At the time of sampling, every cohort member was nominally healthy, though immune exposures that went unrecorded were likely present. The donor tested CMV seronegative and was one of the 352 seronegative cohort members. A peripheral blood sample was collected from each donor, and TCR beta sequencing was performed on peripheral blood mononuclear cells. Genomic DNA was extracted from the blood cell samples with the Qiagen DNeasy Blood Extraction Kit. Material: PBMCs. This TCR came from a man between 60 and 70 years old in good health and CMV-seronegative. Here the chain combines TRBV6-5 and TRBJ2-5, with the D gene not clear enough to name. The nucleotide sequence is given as TGTGCCAGCAGTGCATGGGCCCAACCTGGGACCCAGTACTTC. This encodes CASSAWAQPGTQYF.